Listed below are T cell receptor beta chains from one sample, sequenced in a study of shared clonotypes between healthy human individuals. Assay used: immunoSEQ multiplex PCR; TCRdb lists only in-frame clones, some missing. The sample holds roughly 2 million clones, less than 95% seen once. The material sequenced was naive CD8+ T cells sorted from blood. The receptors derive from a young man in good health. Each CDR3 is given with its conserved first and last residue. Each record gives: CDR3 length, J gene, V gene, CDR3 protein.

16	TRBJ2-7	TRBV4-1	CASSPLPVAGTYEQYF
11	TRBJ1-3	TRBV28	CASSWGDTIYF
16	TRBJ1-5	TRBV28	CASTETGGYSNQPQHF
14	TRBJ2-7	TRBV28	CASRKQVLTYEQYF
18	TRBJ2-1	TRBV5-1	CASSSGTSGSSLIDEQFF
16	TRBJ2-7	TRBV4-1	CASSHPTTESSYEQYF
14	TRBJ1-3	TRBV7-2	CASSRLGDGNTIYF
15	TRBJ1-2	TRBV15	CATSRGPDGYYGYTF
16	TRBJ2-7	TRBV4-1	CASSQTPGLAGSEQYF
18	TRBJ2-3	TRBV9	CASSPGASGPSSTDTQYF
17	TRBJ1-6	TRBV13	CASSLFGEESYNSPLHF
11	TRBJ2-3	TRBV27	CASSLGDTQYF
20	TRBJ2-2	TRBV7-8	CASSSGLAGDFRKNTGELFF
14	TRBJ1-1	TRBV5-4	CASSYRADGAEAFF
16	TRBJ1-1	TRBV5-1	CASSANPRATNTEAFF
16	TRBJ1-2	TRBV5-1	CASSAHDVQGNYGYTF
17	TRBJ2-7	TRBV10-2	CASSEDGISEFPYEQYF
17	TRBJ2-7	TRBV27	CASSLPRVASYPYEQYF
17	TRBJ2-2	TRBV23-1	CASSQFMERELVGELFF
15	TRBJ2-7	TRBV28	CASSYTTGSLGEQYF
11	TRBJ2-3	TRBV2	CASSEGGVLYF
16	TRBJ2-2	TRBV2	CASSELSGEGTGELFF